This record covers a single TCR beta chain. No antigen is known for it. The V gene's germline CDR1 is LGHDT and CDR2 YNNKEL (reference sequence). The ends lost 1 base at V and 5 bases at J; junction bases unmatched: 3. This CDR3 has 15 residues. A second PCR of 7 to 11 cycles used a sample-barcoded 5' primer and a J-beta primer mix. TCRdb analysed the 5' RACE reads with MiXCR anew, one entry per CDR3 protein. The profile covers about 720,000 distinct CDR3 sequences, with 22% appearing a single time and about 22% taken by the ten largest. The data were obtained in a study of blood T cells in healthy people across ages. Overall study results and limits: Naive T cell percentage by flow cytometry tracked strongly with beta diversity.

Sequencing was performed on blood. The chain links TRBV3-1 to TRBJ1-4; TRBD1 matches 8 bases. The TCR sequence derives from a man aged 65 to 85 in good health. For the CDR3, the DNA is TGTGCCAGCAGCCAAGGGACAGGGTGGAATGAAAAACTGTTTTTT. As protein: CASSQGTGWNEKLFF.